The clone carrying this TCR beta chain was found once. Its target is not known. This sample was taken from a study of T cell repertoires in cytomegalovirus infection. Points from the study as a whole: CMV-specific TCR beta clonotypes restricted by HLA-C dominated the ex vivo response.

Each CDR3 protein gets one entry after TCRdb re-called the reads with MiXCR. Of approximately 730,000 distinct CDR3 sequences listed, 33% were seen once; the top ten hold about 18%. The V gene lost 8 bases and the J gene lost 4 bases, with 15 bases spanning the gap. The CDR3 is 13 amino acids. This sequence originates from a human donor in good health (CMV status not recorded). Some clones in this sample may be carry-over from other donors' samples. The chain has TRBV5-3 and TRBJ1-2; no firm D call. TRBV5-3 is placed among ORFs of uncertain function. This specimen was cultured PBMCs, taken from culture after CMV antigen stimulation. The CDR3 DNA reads TGTGCCAGCAGGAAGGCTCCTAGCTATGGCTACACCTTC. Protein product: CASRKAPSYGYTF.